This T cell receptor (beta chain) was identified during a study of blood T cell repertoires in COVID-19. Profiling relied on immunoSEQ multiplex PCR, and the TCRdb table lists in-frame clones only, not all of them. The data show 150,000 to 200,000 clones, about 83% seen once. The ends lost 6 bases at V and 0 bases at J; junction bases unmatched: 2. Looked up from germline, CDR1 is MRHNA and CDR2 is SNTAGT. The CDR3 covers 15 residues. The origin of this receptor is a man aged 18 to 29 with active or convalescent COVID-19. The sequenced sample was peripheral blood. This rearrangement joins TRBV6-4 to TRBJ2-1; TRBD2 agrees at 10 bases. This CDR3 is CASSLAGDSYNEQFF. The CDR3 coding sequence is TGTGCCAGCAGCCTAGCGGGGGACTCCTACAATGAGCAGTTCTTC.